These T cell receptor beta chains were read from a single sample in a study of T cell repertoires in cytomegalovirus infection. Antigens of these TCRs are unknown. TCRdb redid the calling of the reads with MiXCR, one entry per CDR3 protein. The table lists 300,000 to 400,000 distinct CDR3 sequences, around 29% of them singletons. The sequencing here drew on cultured PBMCs, taken from culture after CMV antigen stimulation. The source is a human donor in good health (CMV status not recorded). Some clones in this sample may be carry-over from other donors' samples. CDR3s include the opening cysteine and the closing phenylalanine or tryptophan.

V,J,CDR3
TRBV7-3,TRBJ2-7,CASSLTSAGFYEQYF
TRBV12-3/TRBV12-4,TRBJ2-6,CASSPQVYSGANVLTF
TRBV7-9,TRBJ2-1,CASSSSGTLNEQFF
TRBV20-1,TRBJ1-3,CSAPGQGSVGNTIYF
TRBV28,TRBJ1-2,CATAGNYGYTF
TRBV27,TRBJ1-6,CASSLPRDGYIHSPLHF
TRBV20-1,TRBJ2-7,CSASADSYDSVEQYF
TRBV12-3/TRBV12-4,TRBJ2-2,CASSSIFGTGNTGELFF
TRBV7-7,TRBJ2-1,CASSLNPGLGSSYNEQFF
TRBV6-1,TRBJ2-1,CASSEQVSTEQFF